Reported below is one T cell receptor beta chain. CDR3 length: 22 residues. Germline V gives CDR1 LGHNA, CDR2 YSLEER. V shed 1 base and J 0 bases; nucleotides not matched to a gene: 18. Authors' analysis steps: Estimated nucleated cell counts came from reference gene primer amplification. Assay: immunoSEQ multiplex PCR; the TCRdb copy retains only in-frame clones and omits some. V and J calls and clone size come straight from that table; D and trimming were deduced from the DNA. The repertoire includes approximately 230,000 clones, 87% of them detected once, and approximately 3.3% sits in the top ten. The record originates from a study of blood T cell repertoires in COVID-19.

This chain uses TRBV4-3 with TRBJ1-3, with TRBD1 matching 10 bases. This clonotype was obtained from a man aged 18 to 35 with active or convalescent COVID-19. Sequenced: peripheral blood. DNA for the CDR3: TGCGCCAGCAGCCAAGGGATTAATGGACAGGGGGATCTAATTATCTCTGGAAACACCATATATTTT. Translating it yields CASSQGINGQGDLIISGNTIYF.